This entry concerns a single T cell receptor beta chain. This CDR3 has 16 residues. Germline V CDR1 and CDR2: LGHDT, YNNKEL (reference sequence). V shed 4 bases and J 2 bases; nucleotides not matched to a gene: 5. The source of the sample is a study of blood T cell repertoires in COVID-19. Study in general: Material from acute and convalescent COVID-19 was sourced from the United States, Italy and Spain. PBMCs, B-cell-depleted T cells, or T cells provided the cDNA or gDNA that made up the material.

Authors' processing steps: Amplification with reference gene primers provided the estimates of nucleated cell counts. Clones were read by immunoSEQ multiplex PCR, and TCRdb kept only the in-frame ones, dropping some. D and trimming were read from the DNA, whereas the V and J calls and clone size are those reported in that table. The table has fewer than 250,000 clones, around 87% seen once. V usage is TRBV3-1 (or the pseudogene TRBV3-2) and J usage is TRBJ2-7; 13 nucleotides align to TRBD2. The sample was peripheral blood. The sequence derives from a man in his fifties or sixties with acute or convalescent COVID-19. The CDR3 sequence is CASSLGLAGAPYEQYF. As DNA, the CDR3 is TGTGCCAGCAGCCTTGGACTAGCGGGGGCCCCCTACGAGCAGTACTTC.